This is a list of T cell receptor beta chains from one sample in a study of Ad26.COV2.S vaccination and SARS-CoV-2 variants. TCRdb keeps only in-frame clones here, not all; method: immunoSEQ multiplex PCR. There are some 450,000 clones in the sample; less than 95% occur only once, and about 4.5% lies in the top ten. The source material was peripheral blood, sampled in a trial of Ad26.COV2.S vaccine versus placebo. These receptor sequences come from a person aged 18-65 years who received the Ad26.COV2.S COVID-19 vaccine or a placebo. CDR3s include the opening cysteine and the closing phenylalanine or tryptophan.

TRBV6-5 | CASSRTNEQFF
TRBV27 | CASKEGVRETQYF
TRBV27 | CASSLNREGNQPQHF
TRBV19 | CASSKMRTGPVNTEAFF
TRBV27 | CASSLGLAGGPGYNEQFF
TRBV19 | CASSIAAGLFGEAFF
TRBV3-1/TRBV3-2 | CASCTPESYEQYF
TRBV28 | CASSLMGLAGDYEQYF
TRBV3-1/TRBV3-2 | CASSQDFAGGLRNEQFF
TRBV6-2/TRBV6-3 | CASSYGTSGRIRNEQFF